This paragraph covers one T cell receptor (beta chain) sequence. The antigen is unknown. This CDR3 is 16 amino acids long. With 4 bases clipped from V and 4 bases from J, the junction kept 8 bases outside the gene matches. Germline V gene lookup returns CDR1 MNHEY and CDR2 SVGAGI. This entry is derived from a study of T cells after posttransplantation cyclophosphamide. Points from the study as a whole: After PTCy, TRB diversity resembled that of CNI/methotrexate controls. Donor-recipient repertoire similarity was low at 1-2 months, rising over year one.

Clones were read by immunoSEQ multiplex PCR, and TCRdb kept only the in-frame ones, dropping some. The data hold some 10,000 clones, with around 80% observed a single time. Treatment was busulfan-fludarabine conditioning, a marrow graft, and cyclophosphamide on days +3 and +4. J is TRBJ2-3 and V is TRBV6-5; TRBD2 aligns across 10 bases. The source of this sequence is a female patient in her forties or fifties who received an allogeneic stem cell transplant from a related donor, was CMV-positive, and had no GVHD. Some T cells here may be from the graft donor. This sample comprised PBMCs, obtained after allogeneic stem cell transplant with posttransplant cyclophosphamide. The CDR3 is CASSSSSGGWSDTQYF. In DNA, the CDR3 is TGTGCCAGCAGTTCCAGTAGCGGGGGGTGGTCAGATACGCAGTATTTT.